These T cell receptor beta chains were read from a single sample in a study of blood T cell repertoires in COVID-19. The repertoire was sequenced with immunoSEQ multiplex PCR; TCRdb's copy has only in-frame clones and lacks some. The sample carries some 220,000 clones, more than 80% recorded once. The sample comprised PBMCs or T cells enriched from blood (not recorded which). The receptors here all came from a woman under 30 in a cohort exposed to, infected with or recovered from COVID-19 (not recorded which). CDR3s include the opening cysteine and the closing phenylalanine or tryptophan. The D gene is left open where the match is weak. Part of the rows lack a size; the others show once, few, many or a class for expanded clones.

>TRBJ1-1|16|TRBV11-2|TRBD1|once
CASSLLSGTVNTEAFF
TGTGCCAGCAGCTTACTTAGCGGGACAGTGAACACTGAAGCTTTCTTT
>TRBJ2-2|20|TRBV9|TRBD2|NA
CASGVTGTSGTGANTGELFF
TGTGCCAGCGGCGTAACCGGGACTAGCGGAACAGGGGCGAACACCGGGGAGCTGTTTTTT
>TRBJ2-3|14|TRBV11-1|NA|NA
CAIKPFNSTDTQYF
TGTGCCATTAAGCCCTTTAATAGCACAGATACGCAGTATTTT
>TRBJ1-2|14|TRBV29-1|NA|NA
CSARGPGGVGGYTF
TGCAGCGCCCGAGGGCCGGGAGGGGTAGGAGGCTACACCTTC
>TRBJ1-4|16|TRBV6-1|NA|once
CASSEALGVPNEKLFF
TGTGCCAGCAGTGAAGCGCTAGGGGTGCCTAATGAAAAACTGTTTTTT
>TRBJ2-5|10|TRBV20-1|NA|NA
CSALKETQYF
TGCAGTGCTCTAAAAGAGACCCAGTACTTC
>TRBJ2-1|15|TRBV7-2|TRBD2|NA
CASSSGTSVYNEQFF
TGTGCCAGCAGTTCCGGGACTAGCGTCTACAATGAGCAGTTCTTC
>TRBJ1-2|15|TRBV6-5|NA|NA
CASSERQEANYGYTF
TGTGCCAGCAGCGAGAGACAGGAAGCTAACTATGGCTACACCTTC
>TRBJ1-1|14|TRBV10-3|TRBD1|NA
CAMSGTAVNTEAFF
TGTGCCATGTCCGGGACAGCCGTGAACACTGAAGCTTTCTTT
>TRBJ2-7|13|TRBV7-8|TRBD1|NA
CASSYRDRYEQYF
TGTGCCAGCAGCTACCGGGACAGATACGAGCAGTACTTC
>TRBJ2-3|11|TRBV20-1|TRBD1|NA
CSARLRGTQYF
TGCAGTGCTAGGCTCAGGGGGACGCAGTATTTT
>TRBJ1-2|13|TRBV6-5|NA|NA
CASSEGFLYGYTF
TGTGCCAGCAGCGAGGGATTCCTCTATGGCTACACCTTC
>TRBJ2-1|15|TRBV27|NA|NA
CASSLDGSSYNEQFF
TGTGCCAGCAGCTTGGACGGGAGCTCCTACAATGAGCAGTTCTTC
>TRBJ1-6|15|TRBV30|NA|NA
CAWSQGPPILSPLHF
TGTGCCTGGAGCCAGGGGCCGCCGATTTTATCACCCCTCCACTTT
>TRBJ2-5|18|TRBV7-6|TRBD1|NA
CASSLYWSGQGFRETQYF
TGTGCCAGCAGCTTATATTGGTCGGGACAGGGGTTCCGGGAGACCCAGTACTTC
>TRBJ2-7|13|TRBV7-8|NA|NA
CASSTRTLYEQYF
TGTGCCAGCAGCACGCGGACACTCTACGAGCAGTACTTC
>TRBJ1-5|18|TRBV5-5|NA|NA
CASSLGRAGDNSNQPQHF
TGTGCCAGCAGCTTGGGGAGGGCGGGGGATAATAGCAATCAGCCCCAGCATTTT
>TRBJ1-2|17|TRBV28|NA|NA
CASSSEHMGGGLGGYTF
TGTGCCAGCAGTTCCGAACATATGGGGGGGGGCCTAGGCGGCTACACCTTC
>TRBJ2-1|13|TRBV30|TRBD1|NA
CAWRGQGYNEQFF
TGTGCCTGGAGGGGACAGGGGTACAATGAGCAGTTCTTC
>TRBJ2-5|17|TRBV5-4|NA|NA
CASSLSQDYPPGETQYF
TGTGCCAGCAGCTTGAGTCAAGACTACCCGCCTGGGGAGACCCAGTACTTC
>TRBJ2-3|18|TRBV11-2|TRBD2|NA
CASSLDYSGLAATDTQYF
TGTGCCAGCAGCTTAGATTATTCGGGACTAGCGGCGACAGATACGCAGTATTTT
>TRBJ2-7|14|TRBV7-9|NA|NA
CASSAQGVPHEQYF
TGTGCCAGCAGCGCACAAGGGGTTCCCCACGAGCAGTACTTC
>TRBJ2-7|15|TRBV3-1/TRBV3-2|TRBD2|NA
CASSQIAGGPDEQYF
TGTGCCAGCAGCCAGATAGCGGGGGGGCCCGACGAGCAGTACTTC
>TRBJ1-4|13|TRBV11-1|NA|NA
CASSPRGRGKLFF
TGTGCCAGCAGCCCCAGGGGTCGGGGAAAACTGTTTTTT